This T cell receptor beta chain was recovered during a study of blood T cell repertoires in COVID-19. Whole-study context: Nucleic acid was either cDNA or gDNA, and it came from T cells, B-cell-depleted T cells, or PBMCs.

In the study's own analysis: Using reference gene primer amplification, nucleated cell counts were estimated. The data were produced by immunoSEQ multiplex PCR, yet TCRdb's version contains in-frame clones alone and is incomplete. The V and J calls and clone size come from that table; D and trimming were worked out from the DNA. Here the sample spans about 88,000 clones, about 84% being singletons. This clone was seen more than once but under ten times. The sequence derives from a woman in her seventies with acute or convalescent COVID-19. The sequencing sample was made of peripheral blood.

The CDR3 coding sequence is TGTGCCAGCAGACGGACAGTTAACACCGGGGAGCTGTTTTTT. Translation gives CASRRTVNTGELFF. The chain uses TRBV5-6 and TRBJ2-2; TRBD1 might be the D (6 bases). This CDR3 has 14 residues. Germline CDR1 and CDR2: SGHDT and YYEEEE. The V end lost 5 bases, the J end lost 2 bases, and 10 bases lay between the germline ends.